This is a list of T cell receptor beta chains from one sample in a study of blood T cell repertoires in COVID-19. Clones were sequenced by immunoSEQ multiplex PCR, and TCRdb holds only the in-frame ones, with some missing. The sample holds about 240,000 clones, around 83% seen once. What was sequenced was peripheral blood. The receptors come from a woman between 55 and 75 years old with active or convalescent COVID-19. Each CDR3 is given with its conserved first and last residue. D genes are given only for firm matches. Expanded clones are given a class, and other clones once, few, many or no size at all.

CASSYDRLTEAFF,TGCGCCAGCAGCTACGACAGGCTCACTGAAGCTTTCTTT,-,TRBV5-1,-,TRBJ1-1
CASSQPSETQYF,TGCGCCAGCAGCCAACCTAGTGAGACCCAGTACTTC,-,TRBV4-1,few,TRBJ2-5
CASSPPVRGEAFF,TGTGCCAGCTCACCACCAGTCAGGGGTGAAGCTTTCTTT,-,TRBV18,few,TRBJ1-1
CASSEGSYSNQPQHF,TGTGCCAGCAGTGAAGGGAGTTATAGCAATCAGCCCCAGCATTTT,-,TRBV6-1,-,TRBJ1-5
CASSRGQGSYEQYF,TGTGCCAGTAGTAGGGGACAGGGATCCTACGAGCAGTACTTC,TRBD1,TRBV19,-,TRBJ2-7
CASRLPTDTDTEAFF,TGCGCCAGCAGACTCCCAACGGACACCGACACTGAAGCTTTCTTT,-,TRBV10-1,few,TRBJ1-1
CASSLSVGFPNYGYTF,TGTGCCAGCAGTTTATCTGTGGGCTTTCCTAACTATGGCTACACCTTC,-,TRBV27,-,TRBJ1-2
CASSSSTGLAGVHTQYF,TGTGCCAGCAGCTCGAGTACCGGACTAGCGGGGGTACATACGCAGTATTTT,TRBD2,TRBV5-5,-,TRBJ2-3
CASSESRRGSGNTIYF,TGTGCCAGCAGTGAATCACGTAGGGGATCTGGAAACACCATATATTTT,-,TRBV25-1,-,TRBJ1-3
CASSLGQGVNTGELFF,TGTGCCAGCAGCCTAGGACAGGGGGTCAACACCGGGGAGCTGTTTTTT,TRBD1,TRBV7-6,-,TRBJ2-2
CASSESSGVPYNEQFF,TGCGCCAGCAGTGAATCTAGCGGGGTGCCCTACAATGAGCAGTTCTTC,TRBD2,TRBV10-1,-,TRBJ2-1
CASSGLTGEQPQHF,TGTGCCAGCAGTGGACTCACGGGGGAACAGCCCCAGCATTTT,-,TRBV2,few,TRBJ1-5
CASSQGLAGGTETQYF,TGTGCCAGCAGCCAAGGCCTAGCGGGGGGGACGGAGACCCAGTACTTC,TRBD2,TRBV7-2,-,TRBJ2-5
CASRFSLGQGKETQYF,TGTGCCAGCAGATTTTCCCTAGGACAGGGTAAAGAGACCCAGTACTTC,TRBD1,TRBV2,-,TRBJ2-5
CASSPRGSAYPSGANVLTF,TGCGCCAGCAGCCCTCGTGGGAGCGCCTACCCTTCTGGGGCCAACGTCCTGACTTTC,-,TRBV23-1,-,TRBJ2-6
CASSPGGGTTRRYF,TGCGCCAGCAGCCCCGGTGGGGGGACCACCCGACGGTATTTT,-,TRBV4-1,-,TRBJ2-3
CASSTTGQLNTEAFF,TGTGCCAGCTCGACCACCGGACAGCTGAACACTGAAGCTTTCTTT,-,TRBV6-5,-,TRBJ1-1
CASSHRTGALSYEQYF,TGTGCCAGCAGTCACCGGACAGGGGCCCTTTCCTACGAGCAGTACTTC,TRBD1,TRBV28,-,TRBJ2-7
CASSIQGLQETQYF,TGTGCCAGTAGTATACAGGGTCTCCAAGAGACCCAGTACTTC,-,TRBV19,few,TRBJ2-5
CASSTGSNQPQHF,TGTGCCAGCTCAACGGGTAGCAATCAGCCCCAGCATTTT,-,TRBV7-2,-,TRBJ1-5
CASSVARGLGYGYTF,TGTGCCAGCAGCGTAGCTCGGGGTCTGGGCTATGGCTACACCTTC,-,TRBV9,-,TRBJ1-2
CAWGDPWTATYGYTF,TGTGCCTGGGGGGACCCGTGGACAGCGACCTATGGCTACACCTTC,-,TRBV30,-,TRBJ1-2
CASSAGLAGFYNEQFF,TGTGCCAGCAGCGCCGGACTAGCGGGGTTCTACAATGAGCAGTTCTTC,TRBD2,TRBV27,-,TRBJ2-1
CASSRTSGGVTDTQYF,TGTGCCAGCAGCCGGACTAGCGGGGGAGTAACAGATACGCAGTATTTT,TRBD2,TRBV3-1/TRBV3-2,-,TRBJ2-3
CARFPPGVGYEQYF,TGTGCCAGGTTCCCCCCCGGGGTCGGTTACGAGCAGTACTTC,-,TRBV21-1,once,TRBJ2-7
CASTRDNSNQPQHF,TGTGCCAGCACCCGGGACAATAGCAATCAGCCCCAGCATTTT,-,TRBV2,-,TRBJ1-5
CASSHRPSNEKLFF,TGTGCCAGCAGCCACAGGCCAAGTAATGAAAAACTGTTTTTT,-,TRBV3-1/TRBV3-2,-,TRBJ1-4
CASSNRLAPGRVLGNQPQHF,TGTGCCAGTAGTAACCGCTTGGCTCCGGGCAGGGTCTTGGGCAATCAGCCCCAGCATTTT,-,TRBV19,-,TRBJ1-5
CASRNYRENSVTDTQYF,TGCGCCAGCAGAAACTACAGGGAGAATTCGGTAACAGATACGCAGTATTTT,-,TRBV5-1,-,TRBJ2-3
CASSLTGAGEAFF,TGCGCCAGCAGCTTGACAGGGGCGGGTGAAGCTTTCTTT,TRBD1,TRBV5-1,once,TRBJ1-1
CASSLGGSYGYTF,TGTGCCAGCAGCTTGGGGGGCTCCTATGGCTACACCTTC,-,TRBV5-6,-,TRBJ1-2
CAISAGGAVSYNEQFF,TGTGCCATCAGTGCAGGCGGGGCCGTCTCCTACAATGAGCAGTTCTTC,-,TRBV10-3,once,TRBJ2-1
CASSQHVRDRETQYF,TGTGCCAGTAGTCAACACGTCCGGGACAGAGAGACCCAGTACTTC,TRBD1,TRBV19,-,TRBJ2-5
CASSYSTGPGTEAFF,TGTGCCAGCAGTTACTCAACAGGGCCGGGCACTGAAGCTTTCTTT,-,TRBV6-5,-,TRBJ1-1
CASTVTGALYEQYF,TGTGCCAGCACCGTGACAGGGGCCCTCTACGAGCAGTACTTC,TRBD1,TRBV7-2,few,TRBJ2-7
CASSQHGQGITGELFF,TGTGCCAGCAGCCAACACGGACAGGGAATCACCGGGGAGCTGTTTTTT,TRBD1,TRBV3-1/TRBV3-2,-,TRBJ2-2
CASSYRTGSPYYGYTF,TGTGCCAGCAGTTACAGGACAGGGTCCCCCTACTATGGCTACACCTTC,TRBD1,TRBV6-5,-,TRBJ1-2
CAFSGASTDTQYF,TGTGCTTTTAGCGGGGCTAGCACAGATACGCAGTATTTT,TRBD2,TRBV30,-,TRBJ2-3
CASSPSGGGGTEAFF,TGTGCCAGCAGCCCCTCCGGGGGGGGAGGCACTGAAGCTTTCTTT,-,TRBV6-2/TRBV6-3,-,TRBJ1-1
CASSPGTGLVGNTIYF,TGTGCCAGCAGCCCTGGGACAGGGCTTGTTGGAAACACCATATATTTT,TRBD1,TRBV7-2,-,TRBJ1-3
CASSSRQGAGNTIYF,TGTGCCAGCAGTTCTAGGCAGGGGGCTGGAAACACCATATATTTT,TRBD1,TRBV7-2,-,TRBJ1-3
CASSYATGGYGYTF,TGTGCCAGCAGTTATGCGACAGGGGGCTATGGCTACACCTTC,TRBD1,TRBV27,-,TRBJ1-2
CASSPRWGDQETQYF,TGTGCCAGCAGCCCCCGTTGGGGAGATCAAGAGACCCAGTACTTC,-,TRBV7-8,-,TRBJ2-5
CATAWASGVNEQFF,TGTGCCACTGCCTGGGCTAGCGGGGTCAATGAGCAGTTCTTC,TRBD2,TRBV27,-,TRBJ2-1
CATNPTGVGYTF,TGTGCCACCAATCCGACAGGGGTTGGCTACACCTTC,TRBD1,TRBV28,-,TRBJ1-2
CASKGATSTDTQYF,TGTGCCAGCAAGGGGGCCACTAGCACAGATACGCAGTATTTT,TRBD1,TRBV7-8,-,TRBJ2-3
CATSRVRQGAGGYTF,TGTGCCACCAGCAGAGTTAGACAGGGGGCGGGTGGCTACACCTTC,TRBD1,TRBV15,-,TRBJ1-2
CASSEWLAEETQYF,TGTGCCAGCAGTGAATGGCTAGCGGAAGAGACCCAGTACTTC,TRBD2,TRBV6-1,-,TRBJ2-5
CASSEADEQYF,TGCGCCAGCAGCGAGGCGGACGAGCAGTACTTC,-,TRBV5-1,-,TRBJ2-7
CASTGGQGYEKLFF,TGTGCCAGCACGGGTGGGCAGGGCTATGAAAAACTGTTTTTT,-,TRBV2,-,TRBJ1-4
CASRPQGAVNHEQYF,TGTGCCAGCAGGCCACAGGGGGCGGTTAACCACGAGCAGTACTTC,TRBD1,TRBV7-9,-,TRBJ2-7
CASSYGTVNTGELFF,TGTGCCAGCAGTTACGGGACAGTCAACACCGGGGAGCTGTTTTTT,TRBD1,TRBV6-2/TRBV6-3,-,TRBJ2-2
CASSWPGTVTGATNEKLFF,TGTGCCAGCAGCTGGCCCGGGACAGTGACGGGAGCAACTAATGAAAAACTGTTTTTT,TRBD1,TRBV11-2,-,TRBJ1-4
CATASLAGGVYNNEQFF,TGTGCCACCGCGTCCTTAGCGGGGGGTGTCTACAACAATGAGCAGTTCTTC,TRBD2,TRBV10-3,-,TRBJ2-1
CASSPRGGSNQPQHF,TGTGCCAGTAGTCCCAGGGGCGGGAGCAATCAGCCCCAGCATTTT,-,TRBV19,many,TRBJ1-5
CASTQGYNSPLHF,TGTGCCAGCACACAGGGATATAATTCACCCCTCCACTTT,-,TRBV6-5,-,TRBJ1-6
CASSRGQGQVLSSGNTIYF,TGTGCCAGCAGCCGGGGACAGGGGCAAGTGCTGAGCTCTGGAAACACCATATATTTT,TRBD1,TRBV7-9,-,TRBJ1-3